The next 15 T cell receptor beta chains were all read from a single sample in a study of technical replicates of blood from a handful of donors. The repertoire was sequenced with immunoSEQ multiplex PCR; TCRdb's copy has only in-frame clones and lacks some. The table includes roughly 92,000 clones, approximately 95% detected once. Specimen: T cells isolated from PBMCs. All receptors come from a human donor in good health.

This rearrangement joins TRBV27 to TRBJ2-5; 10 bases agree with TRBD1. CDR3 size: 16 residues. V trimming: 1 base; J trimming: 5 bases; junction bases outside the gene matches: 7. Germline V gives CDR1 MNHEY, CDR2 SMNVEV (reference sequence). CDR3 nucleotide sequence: TGTGCCAGCAGTTTATTGGGGACAGGGGAGATCGAGACCCAGTACTTC. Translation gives CASSLLGTGEIETQYF.

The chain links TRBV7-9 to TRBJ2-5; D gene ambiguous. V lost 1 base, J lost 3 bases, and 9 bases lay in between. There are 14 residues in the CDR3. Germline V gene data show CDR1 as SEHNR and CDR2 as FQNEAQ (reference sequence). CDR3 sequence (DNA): TGTGCCAGCAGCTTAGTCGTCCAGGAAGAGACCCAGTACTTC. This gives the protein CASSLVVQEETQYF.

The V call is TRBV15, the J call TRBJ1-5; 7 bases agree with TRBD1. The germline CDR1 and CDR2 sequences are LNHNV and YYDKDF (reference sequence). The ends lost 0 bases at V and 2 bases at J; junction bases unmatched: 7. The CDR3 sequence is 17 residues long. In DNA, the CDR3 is TGTGCCACCAGCAGAGACTGGGACAGTTTGGGCAATCAGCCCCAGCATTTT. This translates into CATSRDWDSLGNQPQHF.

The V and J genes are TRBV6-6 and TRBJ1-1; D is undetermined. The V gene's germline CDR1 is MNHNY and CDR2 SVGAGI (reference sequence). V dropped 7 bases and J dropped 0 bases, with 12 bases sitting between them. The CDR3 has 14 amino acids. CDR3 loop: CASTQQPMNTEAFF. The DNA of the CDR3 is TGTGCCAGCACCCAACAGCCCATGAACACTGAAGCTTTCTTT.

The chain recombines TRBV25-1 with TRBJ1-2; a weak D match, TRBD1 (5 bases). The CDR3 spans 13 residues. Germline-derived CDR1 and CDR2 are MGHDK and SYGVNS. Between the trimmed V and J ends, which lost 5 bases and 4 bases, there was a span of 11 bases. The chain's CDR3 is CASSSTGSYGYTF. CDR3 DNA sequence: TGTGCCAGCAGTTCTACAGGCTCCTATGGCTACACCTTC.

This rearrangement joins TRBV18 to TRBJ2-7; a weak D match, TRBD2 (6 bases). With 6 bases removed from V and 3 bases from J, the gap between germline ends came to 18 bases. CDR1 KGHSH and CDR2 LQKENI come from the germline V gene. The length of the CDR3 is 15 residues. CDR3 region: CASSRGTAELYEQYF. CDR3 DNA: TGTGCCAGCTCCCGCGGGACGGCTGAACTCTACGAGCAGTACTTC.

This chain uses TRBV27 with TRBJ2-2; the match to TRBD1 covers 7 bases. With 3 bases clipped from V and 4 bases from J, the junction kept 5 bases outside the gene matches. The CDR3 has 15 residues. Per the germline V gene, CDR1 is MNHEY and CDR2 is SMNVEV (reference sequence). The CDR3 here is CASSFYRQGTGELFF. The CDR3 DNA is TGTGCCAGCAGTTTTTACCGACAGGGCACCGGGGAGCTGTTTTTT.

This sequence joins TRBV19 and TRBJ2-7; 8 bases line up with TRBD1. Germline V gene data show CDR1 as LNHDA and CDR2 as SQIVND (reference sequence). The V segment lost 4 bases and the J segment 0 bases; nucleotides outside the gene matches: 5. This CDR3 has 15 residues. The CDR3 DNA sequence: TGTGCCAGTAGTACCCCCGGGACAGGCTCCTACGAGCAGTACTTC. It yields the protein CASSTPGTGSYEQYF.

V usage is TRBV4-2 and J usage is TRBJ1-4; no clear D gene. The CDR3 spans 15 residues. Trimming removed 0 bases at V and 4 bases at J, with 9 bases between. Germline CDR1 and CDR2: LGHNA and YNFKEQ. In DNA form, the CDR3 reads TGTGCCAGCAGCCAAGAAGCCGGGGATAATGAAAAACTGTTTTTT. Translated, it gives CASSQEAGDNEKLFF.

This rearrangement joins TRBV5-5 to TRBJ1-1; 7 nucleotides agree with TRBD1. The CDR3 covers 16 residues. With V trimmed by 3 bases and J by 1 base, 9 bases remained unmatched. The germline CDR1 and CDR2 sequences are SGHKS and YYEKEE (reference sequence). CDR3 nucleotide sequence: TGTGCCAGCAGCTCTGGGGTGGGACAGACGAACACTGAAGCTTTCTTT. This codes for CASSSGVGQTNTEAFF.

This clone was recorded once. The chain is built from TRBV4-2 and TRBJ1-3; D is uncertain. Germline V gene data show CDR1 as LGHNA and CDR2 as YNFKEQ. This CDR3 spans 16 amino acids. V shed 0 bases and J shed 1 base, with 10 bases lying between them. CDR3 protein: CASSQDSEISGNTIYF. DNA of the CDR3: TGTGCCAGCAGCCAAGACAGCGAGATATCTGGAAACACCATATATTTT.

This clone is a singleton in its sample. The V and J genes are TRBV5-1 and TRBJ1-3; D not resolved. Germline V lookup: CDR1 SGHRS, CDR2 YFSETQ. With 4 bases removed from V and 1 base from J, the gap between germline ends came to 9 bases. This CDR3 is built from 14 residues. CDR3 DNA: TGCGCCAGCAGCACTGGGGAGTCTGGAAACACCATATATTTT. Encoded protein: CASSTGESGNTIYF.

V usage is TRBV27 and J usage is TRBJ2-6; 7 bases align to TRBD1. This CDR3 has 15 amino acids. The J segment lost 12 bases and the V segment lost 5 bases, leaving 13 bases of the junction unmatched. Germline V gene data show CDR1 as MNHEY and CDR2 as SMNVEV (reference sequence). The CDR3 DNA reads TGTGCCAGCAGTGCTATCGGGACAGAAGTCGCCGTCCTGACTTTC. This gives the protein CASSAIGTEVAVLTF.

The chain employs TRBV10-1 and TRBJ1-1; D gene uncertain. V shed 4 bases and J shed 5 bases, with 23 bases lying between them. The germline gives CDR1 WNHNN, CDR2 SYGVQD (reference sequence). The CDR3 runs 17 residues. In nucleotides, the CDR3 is TGCGCCAGCAGTGCAGGCAGACCGGCACAGCTTTTTACTGAAGCTTTCTTT. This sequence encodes CASSAGRPAQLFTEAFF.

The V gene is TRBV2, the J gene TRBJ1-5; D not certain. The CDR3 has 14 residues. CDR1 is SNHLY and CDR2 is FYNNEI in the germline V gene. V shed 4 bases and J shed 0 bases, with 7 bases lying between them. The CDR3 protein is CASSVGASNQPQHF. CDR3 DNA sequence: TGTGCCAGCAGTGTGGGCGCTAGCAATCAGCCCCAGCATTTT.